This entry describes one T cell receptor (beta chain). Its target is unknown. The sample belongs to a study of high-grade serous ovarian cancer treatment subgroups. Study context: Each sample yielded on average around 7,000 unique TCR beta rearrangements from approximately 13,000 reads. Study-wide findings and caveats: Different patients shared almost no repertoire; same-patient tumors shared roughly 0.095 to 0.85.

Tumor samples were taken before definitive surgery or chemotherapy. TCRdb keeps only in-frame clones here, not all; method: immunoSEQ multiplex PCR. Here the sample spans 11,000 or so clones, over 80% being singletons. The receptor was isolated from a human donor with high-grade serous ovarian cancer. The specimen sequenced was tumor tissue.

The CDR3 sequence: CASSLGFRGLPRRNQPQHF. The CDR3 bases are TGTGCCAGCAGCTTAGGCTTTAGGGGGCTGCCGAGGCGCAATCAGCCCCAGCATTTT. V gene TRBV11-3 combines with J gene TRBJ1-5; 7 bases match TRBD1. The CDR3 runs 19 residues. The germline gives CDR1 SGHNT, CDR2 YENEEA. With 1 base clipped from V and 2 bases from J, the junction kept 14 bases outside the gene matches. The variable domain in full, completed from reference TRBV11-3 and TRBJ1-5, reads EAGVVQSPRYKIIEKKQPVAFWCNPISGHNTLYWYLQNLGQGPELLIRYENEEAVDDSQLPKDRFSAERLKGVDSTLKIQPAELGDSAVYLCASSLGFRGLPRRNQPQHFGDGTRLSIL.